This TCR beta chain is from a study of T cells after posttransplantation cyclophosphamide. The CDR3 has 21 residues. Libraries were prepared by immunoSEQ multiplex PCR; TCRdb keeps only in-frame clonotypes and omits some of them. Of tens of thousands of clones listed, roughly 89% are singletons. The chain joins TRBV12-2 to TRBJ2-1; the D call TRBD2 from the table was never checked on the DNA. TRBV12-2 is classified as a pseudogene. What was sequenced was PBMCs. This clonotype was obtained from a woman aged 40 to 50 with a blood cancer, CMV-positive, and with a related stem cell donor. The CDR3 region has the DNA TGTGCAAGTCGCTTAGCGCCGAGGATTAGCGGGGAGCCTTACTCCTACAATGAGCAGTTCTTC. This codes for CASRLAPRISGEPYSYNEQFF.